A selection of T cell receptor beta chains follows, all from one sample in a study of CD8 T cells in ankylosing spondylitis. TCRdb ran MiXCR on the 5' RACE reads and lists one entry per CDR3 protein. The sample lists around 250,000 distinct CDR3 sequences; roughly a third were seen once. The sample consisted of blood, either unsorted or a sorted T cell fraction (not recorded which). The receptors shown here come from a male donor with ankylosing spondylitis or in good health (not recorded which). The CDR3 runs from the conserved cysteine through the conserved F or W. The D gene is left open where the match is weak.

len | d_gene | v_gene | CDR3aa
16 | . | TRBV9 | CASSVEGERNTGELFF
14 | TRBD1 | TRBV11-2 | CASSFRDRGNIQYF
14 | . | TRBV11-2 | CASSRRGNTGELFF
16 | . | TRBV20-1 | CSARVGGGAGNTEAFF
14 | TRBD1 | TRBV20-1 | CSAPGGLDNYGYTF
16 | . | TRBV4-2 | CASSQDFGSGANVLTF
15 | TRBD2 | TRBV20-1 | CSARVASGGQETQYF
13 | . | TRBV27 | CASSLTTGYEQYF
13 | . | TRBV12-3/TRBV12-4 | CASRSGQQETQYF
13 | . | TRBV24-1 | CATRLTGRDTQYF
15 | . | TRBV15 | CATSSQRAAYNEQFF
16 | . | TRBV4-1 | CASSQDRFQALGEQFF
12 | . | TRBV20-1 | CSAGPGGNTQYF
15 | . | TRBV18 | CASSPELVATDTQYF